This is a list of T cell receptor beta chains from one sample in a study of cytomegalovirus exposure and HLA in healthy donors. Clones were sequenced by immunoSEQ multiplex PCR, and TCRdb holds only the in-frame ones, with some missing. In the table there are more than 95,000 clones, approximately 71% of which are singletons. The sample was PBMCs. These receptors all stem from a woman between 50 and 59 years old in good health and CMV-seronegative. Both conserved end residues are part of each CDR3. D genes are given only for firm matches. Part of the rows lack a size; the others show once, few, many or a class for expanded clones.

.	TRBD2	TRBV2	TRBJ2-3	CASGRTSSIADTQYF	TGTGCCAGCGGACGGACTAGCTCGATCGCAGATACGCAGTATTTT
once	.	TRBV9	TRBJ2-7	CASSVGQNYEQYF	TGTGCCAGCAGCGTGGGCCAGAACTACGAGCAGTACTTC
.	TRBD1	TRBV7-2	TRBJ1-2	CASSTGTGNYGYTF	TGTGCCAGCAGCACAGGGACAGGAAACTATGGCTACACCTTC
.	TRBD2	TRBV5-1	TRBJ2-3	CASRPRAGDGSRADTQYF	TGCGCCAGCAGACCCCGGGCGGGAGATGGTTCGCGGGCAGATACGCAGTATTTT
.	.	TRBV19	TRBJ1-2	CASSIEGRAPHGYTF	TGTGCCAGTAGTATAGAGGGCAGGGCCCCGCATGGCTACACCTTC
.	.	TRBV28	TRBJ1-2	CASRVQGEAKGYTF	TGTGCCAGCAGAGTGCAGGGTGAAGCAAAAGGCTACACCTTC
.	TRBD1	TRBV2	TRBJ2-7	CASSETGTAVSYEQYF	TGTGCCAGCAGTGAGACCGGGACAGCCGTCTCCTACGAGCAGTACTTC
few	.	TRBV19	TRBJ1-2	CASSIASGTTEGYTF	TGTGCCAGTAGTATCGCCTCCGGGACAACGGAGGGCTACACCTTC
.	TRBD1	TRBV9	TRBJ1-2	CASSAGTGANYGYTF	TGTGCCAGCAGCGCCGGGACAGGGGCTAACTATGGCTACACCTTC
once	.	TRBV7-9	TRBJ1-2	CASSSTLGSNDRLTIGYTF	TGTGCCAGCAGCTCCACGTTAGGGTCGAACGATAGACTAACTATAGGCTACACCTTC
.	TRBD1	TRBV4-3	TRBJ1-6	CATNTGDSPLHF	TGCGCCACGAACACAGGGGACTCACCCCTCCACTTT
.	TRBD2	TRBV4-2	TRBJ2-5	CASSQGPGRGEETQYF	TGTGCCAGCAGCCAAGGGCCCGGGAGGGGGGAAGAGACCCAGTACTTC
once	TRBD2	TRBV9	TRBJ2-1	CASSVADGTSGRIDEQFF	TGTGCCAGCAGCGTAGCGGACGGGACTAGCGGGAGGATCGATGAGCAGTTCTTC
.	TRBD1	TRBV28	TRBJ2-7	CASRWEWDREYEQYF	TGTGCCAGCAGATGGGAATGGGACAGGGAATACGAGCAGTACTTC
.	TRBD1	TRBV9	TRBJ2-5	CASSFRQGRGETQYF	TGTGCCAGCAGCTTCCGACAGGGTCGGGGAGAGACCCAGTACTTC
.	TRBD2	TRBV28	TRBJ2-7	CASSLRASGWSSYEQYF	TGTGCCAGCAGTTTAAGGGCTAGCGGGTGGAGTTCCTACGAGCAGTACTTC
few	.	TRBV28	TRBJ2-3	CASSRGEPDTQYF	TGTGCCAGCAGCCGCGGGGAGCCAGATACGCAGTATTTT
.	TRBD2	TRBV12-5	TRBJ2-5	CASGPPGESFPSGRPSETQYF	TGTGCTAGTGGTCCGCCAGGCGAAAGCTTCCCTAGCGGGAGGCCGTCAGAGACCCAGTACTTC
.	TRBD2	TRBV11-2	TRBJ2-1	CASSPPRREGNEQFF	TGTGCCAGCAGCCCCCCCCGACGGGAGGGGAATGAGCAGTTCTTC
.	.	TRBV7-3	TRBJ2-6	CASSIRTTTGANVLTF	TGTGCCAGCTCCATCCGCACAACTACTGGGGCCAACGTCCTGACTTTC
few	.	TRBV29-1	TRBJ1-3	CSVVKVWPGLSGNTIYF	TGCAGCGTTGTAAAAGTCTGGCCAGGCCTCTCTGGAAACACCATATATTTT
.	TRBD2	TRBV7-2	TRBJ2-7	CASSLVGGLAGGAYEQYF	TGTGCCAGCAGCTTAGTAGGGGGACTAGCGGGAGGGGCCTACGAGCAGTACTTC
once	TRBD1	TRBV27	TRBJ2-7	CASSLEGRGPYEQHF	TGTGCCAGCAGTTTAGAGGGCAGGGGGCCCTACGAGCAGCACTTC
.	.	TRBV5-5	TRBJ2-5	CASSSISMGETQYF	TGTGCCAGCAGCTCCATTAGCATGGGAGAGACCCAGTACTTC
.	TRBD1	TRBV9	TRBJ2-7	CASSPAGGHEQYF	TGTGCCAGCAGCCCCGCAGGGGGCCACGAGCAGTACTTC
.	.	TRBV6-1	TRBJ1-2	CASTQGNLDYGYTF	TGTGCCAGCACTCAGGGTAATTTAGACTATGGCTACACCTTC
few	.	TRBV4-3	TRBJ1-2	CASSPRGRGGYGYTF	TGCGCCAGCAGCCCCCGAGGCCGCGGGGGGTATGGCTACACCTTC
few	.	TRBV5-1	TRBJ1-3	CASSSSSGNTIYF	TGCGCCAGCAGTTCTTCCTCTGGAAACACCATATATTTT
.	TRBD1	TRBV29-1	TRBJ2-7	CSGRQGAGYEQYF	TGCAGCGGCCGACAGGGGGCGGGGTACGAGCAGTACTTC
.	TRBD2	TRBV4-3	TRBJ2-3	CASSQDMRLATTDTQYF	TGCGCCAGCAGCCAAGATATGCGACTAGCGACCACAGATACGCAGTATTTT
.	TRBD1	TRBV28	TRBJ1-5	CAVTRGLEQPQHF	TGTGCCGTAACCAGGGGGTTGGAACAGCCCCAGCATTTT
.	TRBD1	TRBV9	TRBJ1-4	CASSVGQGANFREKLFF	TGTGCCAGCAGCGTAGGACAGGGGGCCAACTTTCGAGAAAAACTGTTTTTT
.	.	TRBV6-4	TRBJ2-1	CASSGGSEQFF	TGTGCCAGCAGTGGTGGGAGTGAGCAGTTCTTC
.	.	TRBV7-2	TRBJ1-5	CASSPGGGDQPQHF	TGTGCCAGCAGCCCAGGCGGGGGCGATCAGCCCCAGCATTTT